These 10 T cell receptor beta chains were sequenced from one sample in a study of shared clonotypes between healthy human individuals. Some clones are missing from TCRdb's copy, which holds only in-frame ones; the method was immunoSEQ multiplex PCR. Of 2,500,000 or so clones listed, approximately 92% are singletons. The sequenced material came from naive CD4+ T cells sorted from blood. The sample's subset: CD45RA+ positively selected. These receptor sequences come from a man between 18 and 29 years old in good health.

The gene calls are TRBV7-6 and TRBJ1-1, with 8 bases identical to TRBD1. CDR3 length: 15 residues. From germline, CDR1 is SGHVS and CDR2 FNYEAQ. Trimming cost V 1 base and J 10 bases; bases outside gene matches: 11. The CDR3 bases are TGTGCCAGCAGCTTAGGCGGGACGTCAGGGGGCATAGCTTTCTTT. Amino acids: CASSLGGTSGGIAFF. The entire variable domain, with the rest obtained from reference TRBV7-6 and TRBJ1-1, is as follows: GAGVSQSPRYKVTKRGQDVALRCDPISGHVSLYWYRQALGQGPEFLTYFNYEAQQDKSGLPNDRFSAERPEGSISTLTIQRTEQRDSAMYRCASSLGGTSGGIAFFGQGTRLTVV.

CDR3 loop: CASSEFEGATDTQYF. CDR3 DNA: TGCGCCAGCAGTGAGTTTGAGGGGGCCACAGATACGCAGTATTTT. This sequence joins TRBV10-1 and TRBJ2-3; 7 nucleotides line up with TRBD1. Germline V gene sequence: CDR1 WNHNN, CDR2 SYGVQD (reference sequence). After removal of 1 base from V and 2 bases from J, the junction contained 3 bases not matched to a gene. The CDR3 is 15 residues long.

Notes on this clone: This specimen includes other DNA sequences encoding the same CDR3. The chain recombines TRBV19 with TRBJ1-5; 9 bases agree with TRBD1. Germline-derived CDR1 and CDR2 are LNHDA and SQIVND (reference sequence). The CDR3 is made up of 14 amino acids. Unmatched junction bases numbered 4, after V lost 5 bases and J lost 5 bases. CDR3 amino acids: CASSSGQGDQPQHF. The CDR3 nucleotides are TGTGCCAGTAGTTCGGGACAGGGAGATCAGCCCCAGCATTTT.

The chain uses TRBV2 and TRBJ2-7, with 7 bases that match TRBD1. V trimming: 5 bases; J trimming: 2 bases; junction bases outside the gene matches: 9. This CDR3 is 15 amino acids long. Germline CDR1 is SNHLY and CDR2 is FYNNEI. The CDR3 here is CASSRFGDSPYEQYF. The CDR3 DNA reads as TGTGCCAGCAGTCGATTCGGGGACAGCCCCTACGAGCAGTACTTC.

The V and J genes are TRBV7-9 and TRBJ2-1, with 9 bases that match TRBD2. V trimming: 1 base; J trimming: 11 bases; junction bases outside the gene matches: 9. This CDR3 comprises 15 residues. Germline V gene lookup returns CDR1 SEHNR and CDR2 FQNEAQ (reference sequence). CDR3 residues: CASSLVVLAGAKQFF. The CDR3 DNA reads as TGTGCCAGCAGCTTAGTGGTGTTAGCGGGAGCGAAGCAGTTCTTC. Variable domain in full (rest from reference TRBV7-9 and TRBJ2-1): DTGVSQNPRHKITKRGQNVTFRCDPISEHNRLYWYRQTLGQGPEFLTYFQNEAQLEKSRLLSDRFSAERPKGSFSTLEIQRTEQGDSAMYLCASSLVVLAGAKQFFGPGTRLTVL.

This clone was found a few times. The chain employs TRBV10-3 and TRBJ2-5, with D perhaps TRBD1 (6 bases). The CDR3 covers 15 residues. Trimming pared 4 bases from V and 4 bases from J, leaving 16 bases between. Germline assignment: CDR1 ENHRY and CDR2 SYGVKD. The DNA of the CDR3 is TGTGCCATCAGTGTGAGGGACAACCCATCAGAGACCCAGTACTTC. Translating it yields CAISVRDNPSETQYF.

The gene calls are TRBV7-2 and TRBJ1-2; D not certain. V was shortened by 1 base and J by 2 bases, with 8 bases between the two germline ends. The CDR3 has 14 residues. The germline CDR1 and CDR2 sequences are SGHTA and FQGNSA. In DNA, the CDR3 is TGTGCCAGCAGCTTAGAGCGGCGCAACTATGGCTACACCTTC. This encodes CASSLERRNYGYTF.

The chain couples TRBV6-1 to TRBJ2-1, with TRBD2 matching over 7 bases. This CDR3 is 14 amino acids long. V shed 11 bases, J shed 4 bases, and the junction held 11 bases outside the gene matches. CDR1 MNHNS and CDR2 SASEGT come from the germline V gene. CDR3 DNA: TGTGCCCATAAGTTGCGGGAGAGATACAATGAGCAGTTCTTC. Its protein product is CAHKLRERYNEQFF.

CDR3 sequence reads: CASSLTSINTGELFF. CDR3 sequence (DNA): TGTGCCAGCAGCTTGACGTCGATTAACACCGGGGAGCTGTTTTTT. The J gene is TRBJ2-2, the V gene TRBV14; D call uncertain. CDR3 length: 15 residues. V lost 5 bases to trimming and J lost 2 bases, with 12 bases between them. Germline V gene sequence: CDR1 SGHDN, CDR2 FVKESK. The full variable domain, its missing parts supplied by reference TRBV14 and TRBJ2-2, is EAGVTQFPSHSVIEKGQTVTLRCDPISGHDNLYWYRRVMGKEIKFLLHFVKESKQDESGMPNNRFLAERTGGTYSTLKVQPAELEDSGVYFCASSLTSINTGELFFGEGSRLTVL.

The V gene is TRBV5-1, the J gene TRBJ2-2; D may match TRBD1 or TRBD2 (5 bases each). Germline V lookup: CDR1 SGHRS, CDR2 YFSETQ. This CDR3 has 15 amino acids. The V end lost 0 bases, the J end lost 6 bases, and 12 bases lay between the germline ends. CDR3 sequence (DNA): TGCGCCAGCAGCTTGGTGTGGGACCCAGCCGGGGAGCTGTTTTTT. This translates into CASSLVWDPAGELFF.